This T cell receptor beta chain derives from a study of cytotoxic CD8 clonotypes in ibrutinib-treated CLL. Whole-study context: Included were 11 relapsed/refractory and approximately 15 treatment-naive patients, of whom around 17 were IGHV unmutated. Study-level results: Public clonotypes proved infrequent, and on treatment they shrank or remained steady.

Profiled with immunoSEQ multiplex PCR; TCRdb holds only in-frame clones, not every one. Of 130,000 or so clones in the sample, approximately 80% are singletons; the top ten hold less than 4%. In regard to this clone: Its antigen is undetermined.

The CDR3 spans 14 residues. CDR1 is SGHVS and CDR2 is FQNEAQ in the germline V gene. V shed 5 bases, J shed 8 bases, and the junction held 7 bases outside the gene matches. The clonotype was recovered from a human donor with chronic lymphocytic leukemia. The gene calls are TRBV7-8 and TRBJ1-2; 11 bases are a match to TRBD1. This material consisted of PBMCs, taken after 24 months of ibrutinib treatment. The CDR3 DNA reads as TGTGCCAGCAGCACAGGACAGGGGGCGTGGGGCTACACCTTC. Translation gives CASSTGQGAWGYTF.